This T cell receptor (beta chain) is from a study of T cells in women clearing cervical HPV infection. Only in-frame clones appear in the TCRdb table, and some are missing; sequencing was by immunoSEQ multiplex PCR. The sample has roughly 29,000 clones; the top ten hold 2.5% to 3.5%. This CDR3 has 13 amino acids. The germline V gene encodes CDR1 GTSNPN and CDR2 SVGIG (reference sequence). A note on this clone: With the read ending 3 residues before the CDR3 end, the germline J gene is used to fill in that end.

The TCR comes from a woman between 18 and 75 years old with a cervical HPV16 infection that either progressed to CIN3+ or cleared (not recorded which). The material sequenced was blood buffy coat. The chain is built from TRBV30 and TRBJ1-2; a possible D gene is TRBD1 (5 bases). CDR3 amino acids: CAWSKGEFYDYTF. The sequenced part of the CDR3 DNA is TGTGCCTGGAGCAAAGGGGAGTTCTACGAC.